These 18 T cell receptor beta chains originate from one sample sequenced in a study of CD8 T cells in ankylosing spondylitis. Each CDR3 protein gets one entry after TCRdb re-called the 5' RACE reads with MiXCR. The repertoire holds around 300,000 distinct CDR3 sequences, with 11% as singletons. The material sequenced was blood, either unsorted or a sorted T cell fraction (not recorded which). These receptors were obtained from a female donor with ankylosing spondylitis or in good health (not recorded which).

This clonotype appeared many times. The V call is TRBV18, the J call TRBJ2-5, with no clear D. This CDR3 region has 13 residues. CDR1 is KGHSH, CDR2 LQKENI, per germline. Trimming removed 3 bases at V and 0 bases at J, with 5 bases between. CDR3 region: CASSPPNQETQYF. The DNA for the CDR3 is TGTGCCAGCTCACCCCCCAACCAAGAGACCCAGTACTTC.

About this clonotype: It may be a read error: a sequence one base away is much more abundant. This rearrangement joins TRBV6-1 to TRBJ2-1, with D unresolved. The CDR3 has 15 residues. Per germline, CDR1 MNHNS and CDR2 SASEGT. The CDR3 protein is CASSDTESSYNVQFF. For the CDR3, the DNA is TGTGCCAGCAGTGATACTGAAAGCTCCTACAATGTGCAGTTCTTC.

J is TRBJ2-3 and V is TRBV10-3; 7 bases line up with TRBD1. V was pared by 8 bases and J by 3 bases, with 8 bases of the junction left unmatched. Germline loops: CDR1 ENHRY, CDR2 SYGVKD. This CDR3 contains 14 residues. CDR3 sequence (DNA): TGTGCCATCGGGGAAGACAGGGCGACAGATACGCAGTATTTT. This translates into CAIGEDRATDTQYF.

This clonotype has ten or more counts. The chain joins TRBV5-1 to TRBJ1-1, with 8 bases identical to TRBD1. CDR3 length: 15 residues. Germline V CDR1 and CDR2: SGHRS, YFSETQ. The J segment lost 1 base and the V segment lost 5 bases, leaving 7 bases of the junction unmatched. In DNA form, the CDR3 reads TGCGCCAGCAGGTTCGGGACAGGAGGGAACACTGAAGCTTTCTTT. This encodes CASRFGTGGNTEAFF. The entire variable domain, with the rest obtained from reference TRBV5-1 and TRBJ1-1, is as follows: KAGVTQTPRYLIKTRGQQVTLSCSPISGHRSVSWYQQTPGQGLQFLFEYFSETQRNKGNFPGRFSGRQFSNSRSEMNVSTLELGDSALYLCASRFGTGGNTEAFFGQGTRLTVV.

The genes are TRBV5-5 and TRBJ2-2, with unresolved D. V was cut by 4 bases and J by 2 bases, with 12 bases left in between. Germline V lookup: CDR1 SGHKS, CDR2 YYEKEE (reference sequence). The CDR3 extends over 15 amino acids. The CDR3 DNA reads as TGTGCCAGCAGCGCACGCTCTCAAAACACCGGGGAGCTGTTTTTT. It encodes CASSARSQNTGELFF.

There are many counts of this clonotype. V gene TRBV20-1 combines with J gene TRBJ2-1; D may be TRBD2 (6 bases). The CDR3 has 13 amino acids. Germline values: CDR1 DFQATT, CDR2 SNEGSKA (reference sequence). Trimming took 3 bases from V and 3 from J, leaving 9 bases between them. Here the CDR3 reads CSASTSSYNEQFF. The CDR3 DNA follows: TGCAGTGCTAGCACTAGCAGCTACAATGAGCAGTTCTTC.

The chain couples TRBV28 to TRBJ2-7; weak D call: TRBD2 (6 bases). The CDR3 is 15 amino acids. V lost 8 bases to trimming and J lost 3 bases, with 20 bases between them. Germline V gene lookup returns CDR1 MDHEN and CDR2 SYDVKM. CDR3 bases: TGTGCCAGCCACCCTAATTTGGGGGGTAACTACGAGCAGTACTTC. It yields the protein CASHPNLGGNYEQYF.

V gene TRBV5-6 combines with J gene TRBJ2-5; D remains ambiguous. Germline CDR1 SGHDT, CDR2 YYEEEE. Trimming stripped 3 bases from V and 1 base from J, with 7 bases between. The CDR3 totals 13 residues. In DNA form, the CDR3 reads TGTGCCAGCAGCTCCATCGGCCAAGAGACCCAGTACTTC. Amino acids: CASSSIGQETQYF.

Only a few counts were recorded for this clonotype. The CDR3 reads CASSPSNNEQFF. The CDR3 bases are TGTGCCAGCAGTCCCTCAAACAATGAGCAGTTCTTC. The chain employs TRBV6-5 and TRBJ2-1; no definite D call. Germline CDR1 MNHEY, CDR2 SVGAGI. Deletions cut 5 bases from V and 5 bases from J, with 7 bases between. The CDR3 length is 12 residues.

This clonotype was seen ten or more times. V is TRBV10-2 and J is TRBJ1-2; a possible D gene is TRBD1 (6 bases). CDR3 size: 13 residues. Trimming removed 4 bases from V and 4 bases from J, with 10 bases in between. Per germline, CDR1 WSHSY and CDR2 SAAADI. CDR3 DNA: TGCGCCAGCAGTGTAGGGGGGTTCTATGGCTACACCTTC. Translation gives CASSVGGFYGYTF.

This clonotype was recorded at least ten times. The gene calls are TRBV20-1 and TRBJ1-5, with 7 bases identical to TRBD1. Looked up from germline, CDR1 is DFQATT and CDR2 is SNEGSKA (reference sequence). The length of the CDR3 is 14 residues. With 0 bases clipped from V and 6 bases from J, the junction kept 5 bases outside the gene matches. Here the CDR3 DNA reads TGCAGTGCTAGAGATGGGGACAGAGGTCAGCCCCAGCATTTT. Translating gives CSARDGDRGQPQHF.

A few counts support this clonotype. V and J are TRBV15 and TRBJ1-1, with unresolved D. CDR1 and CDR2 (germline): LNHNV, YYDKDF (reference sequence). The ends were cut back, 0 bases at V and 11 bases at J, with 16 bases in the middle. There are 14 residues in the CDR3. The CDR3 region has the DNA TGTGCCACCAGCAGAGAGAGTGGGGAATCGGGGGCTTTCTTT. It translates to CATSRESGESGAFF.

CDR3 residues: CASSLDPSVTDTQYF. The DNA of the CDR3 is TGTGCCAGCAGCTTGGACCCGTCAGTCACAGATACGCAGTATTTT. V gene TRBV7-9 combines with J gene TRBJ2-3; D call uncertain. Germline CDR1 and CDR2: SEHNR and FQNEAQ (reference sequence). V lost 3 bases and J lost 2, with 12 bases in between. There are 15 residues in the CDR3. The full variable domain, with the rest looked up from reference TRBV7-9 and TRBJ2-3, is DTGVSQNPRHKITKRGQNVTFRCDPISEHNRLYWYRQTLGQGPEFLTYFQNEAQLEKSRLLSDRFSAERPKGSFSTLEIQRTEQGDSAMYLCASSLDPSVTDTQYFGPGTRLTVL.

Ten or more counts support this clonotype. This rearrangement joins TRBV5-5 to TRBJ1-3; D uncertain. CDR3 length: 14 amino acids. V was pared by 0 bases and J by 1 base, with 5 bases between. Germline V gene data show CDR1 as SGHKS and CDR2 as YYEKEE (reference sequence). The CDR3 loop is CASSLVGSGNTIYF. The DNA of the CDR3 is TGTGCCAGCAGCTTGGTGGGGTCTGGAAACACCATATATTTT. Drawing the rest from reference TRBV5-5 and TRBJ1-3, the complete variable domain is DAGVTQSPTHLIKTRGQQVTLRCSPISGHKSVSWYQQVLGQGPQFIFQYYEKEERGRGNFPDRFSARQFPNYSSELNVNALLLGDSALYLCASSLVGSGNTIYFGEGSWLTVV.

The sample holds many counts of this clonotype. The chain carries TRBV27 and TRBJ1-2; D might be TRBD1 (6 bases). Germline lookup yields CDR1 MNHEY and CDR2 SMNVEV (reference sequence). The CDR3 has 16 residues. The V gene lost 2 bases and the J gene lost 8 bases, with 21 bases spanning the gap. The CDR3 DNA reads TGTGCCAGCAGTTTAGGTGGTGGGGGCGGTGTAAGGGGCTACACCTTC. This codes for CASSLGGGGGVRGYTF.

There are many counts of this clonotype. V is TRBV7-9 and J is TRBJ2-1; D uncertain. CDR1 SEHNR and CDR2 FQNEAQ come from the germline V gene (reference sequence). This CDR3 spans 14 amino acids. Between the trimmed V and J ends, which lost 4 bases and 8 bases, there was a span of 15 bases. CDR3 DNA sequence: TGTGCCAGCAGCTGGGCGAGACCGGTCGATGAGCAGTTCTTC. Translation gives CASSWARPVDEQFF.

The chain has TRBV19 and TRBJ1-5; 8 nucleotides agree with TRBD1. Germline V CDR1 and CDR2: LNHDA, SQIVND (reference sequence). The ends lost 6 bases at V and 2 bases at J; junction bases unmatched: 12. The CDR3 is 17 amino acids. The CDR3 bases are TGTGCCAGTAGCACCGGACAGGGCTCCACCGGCAATCAGCCCCAGCATTTT. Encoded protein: CASSTGQGSTGNQPQHF.

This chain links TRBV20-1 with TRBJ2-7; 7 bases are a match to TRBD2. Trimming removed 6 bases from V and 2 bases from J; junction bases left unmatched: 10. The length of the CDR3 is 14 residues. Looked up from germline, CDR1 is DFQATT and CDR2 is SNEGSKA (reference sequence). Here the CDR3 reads CSAYNGGGTYEQYF. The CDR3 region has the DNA TGCAGTGCATACAACGGGGGAGGGACCTACGAGCAGTACTTC.